This T cell receptor (beta chain) appears in the sequencing data of a study of T cell responses to AZD1222 COVID-19 vaccine. Study-level results: Reports say nearly half of spike-specific TCRs go after unmutated variant regions. With two AZD1222 doses given, Spike-specific TCR breadth and depth both rose. Seropositive AZD1222 recipients at baseline numbered only five or six. Every sample of the repertoires postdated the peak T cell response.

TCRdb's copy holds only in-frame clones and misses some; the assay was immunoSEQ multiplex PCR. The sample records around 130,000 clones, 91% being singletons. The CDR3 is 14 residues long. Trimming removed 3 bases at V and 2 bases at J, with 5 bases between. CDR1 is MNHNS, CDR2 SASEGT, per germline. This clone was recorded once. Its target is unknown. The receptor was derived from an adult who received the MenACWY meningococcal vaccine as a control. The chain uses TRBV6-1 and TRBJ1-6, with D hard to call. This specimen was peripheral blood, taken 28 days after the second dose of the MenACWY control vaccine. In DNA, the CDR3 is TGTGCCAGCAGTGACACGGCCTATAATTCACCCCTCCACTTT. As protein: CASSDTAYNSPLHF.